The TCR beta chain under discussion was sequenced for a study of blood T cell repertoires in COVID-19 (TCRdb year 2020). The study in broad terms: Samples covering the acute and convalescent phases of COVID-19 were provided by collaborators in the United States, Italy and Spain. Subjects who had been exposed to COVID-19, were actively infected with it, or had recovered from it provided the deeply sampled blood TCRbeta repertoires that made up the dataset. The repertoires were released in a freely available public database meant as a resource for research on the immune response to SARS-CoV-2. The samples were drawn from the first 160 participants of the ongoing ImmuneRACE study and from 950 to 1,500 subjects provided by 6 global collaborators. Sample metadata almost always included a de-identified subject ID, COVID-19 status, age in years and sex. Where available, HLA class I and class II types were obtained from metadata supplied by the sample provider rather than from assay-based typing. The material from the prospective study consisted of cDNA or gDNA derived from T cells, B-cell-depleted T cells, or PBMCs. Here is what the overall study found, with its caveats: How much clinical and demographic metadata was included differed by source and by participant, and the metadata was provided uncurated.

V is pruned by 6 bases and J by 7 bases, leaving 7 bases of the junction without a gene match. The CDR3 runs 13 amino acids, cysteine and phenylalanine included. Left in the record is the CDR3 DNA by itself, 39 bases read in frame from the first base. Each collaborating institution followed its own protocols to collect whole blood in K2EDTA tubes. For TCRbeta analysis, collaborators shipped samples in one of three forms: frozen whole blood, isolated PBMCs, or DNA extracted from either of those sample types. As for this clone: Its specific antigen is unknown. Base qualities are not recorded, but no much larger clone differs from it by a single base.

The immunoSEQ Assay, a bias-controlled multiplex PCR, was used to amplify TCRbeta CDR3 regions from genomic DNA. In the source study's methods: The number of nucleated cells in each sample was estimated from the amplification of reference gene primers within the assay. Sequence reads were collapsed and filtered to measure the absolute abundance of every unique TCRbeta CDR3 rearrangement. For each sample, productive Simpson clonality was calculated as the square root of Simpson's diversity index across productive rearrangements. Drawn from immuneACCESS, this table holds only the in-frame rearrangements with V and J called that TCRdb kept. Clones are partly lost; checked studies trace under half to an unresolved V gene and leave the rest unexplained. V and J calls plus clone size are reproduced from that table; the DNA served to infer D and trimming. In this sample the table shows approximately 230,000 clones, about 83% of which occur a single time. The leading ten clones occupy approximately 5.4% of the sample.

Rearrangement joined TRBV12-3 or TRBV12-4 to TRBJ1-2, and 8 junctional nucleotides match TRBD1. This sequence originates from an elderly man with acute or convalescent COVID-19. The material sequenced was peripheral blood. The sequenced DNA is TGTGCCAGCAGCGACGGACAGGGTAGTGGCTACACCTTC. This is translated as CASSDGQGSGYTF.